The 19 T cell receptor beta chains reported below all come from one sample, sequenced in a study of blood T cell repertoires in COVID-19. The assay was immunoSEQ multiplex PCR, and TCRdb's table has in-frame clones only and misses some. Of 300,000 to 400,000 clones listed, roughly 89% are singletons. The material sequenced was peripheral blood. The source is a young man with COVID-19, enrolled during active disease.

The J gene is TRBJ2-7, the V gene TRBV5-4; D is unclear. Deletions cut 0 bases from V and 6 bases from J, with 13 bases between. The CDR3 sequence is 14 residues long. CDR1 is SGHNT and CDR2 is YYREEE in the germline V gene (reference sequence). The CDR3 nucleotides are TGTGCCAGCAGCTTGGGTGCTAGTGTTGCCGAGCAGTACTTC. It is translated as CASSLGASVAEQYF. The full variable domain, in which reference TRBV5-4 and TRBJ2-7 provide the parts outside the CDR3, is ETGVTQSPTHLIKTRGQQVTLRCSSQSGHNTVSWYQQALGQGPQFIFQYYREEENGRGNFPPRFSGLQFPNYSSELNVNALELDDSALYLCASSLGASVAEQYFGPGTRLTVT.

The CDR3 spells CAISDQPGRPRGETQYF. The CDR3, as DNA: TGTGCCATCAGTGATCAGCCGGGACGTCCGAGGGGGGAGACCCAGTACTTC. V usage is TRBV10-3 and J usage is TRBJ2-5, with D possibly being TRBD1 (6 bases). The germline gives CDR1 ENHRY, CDR2 SYGVKD. The V end was cut by 3 bases, the J end by 5 bases, with 22 bases between. CDR3 length: 17 amino acids.

The J gene is TRBJ2-5, the V gene TRBV19; the match to TRBD1 covers 7 bases. Germline values: CDR1 LNHDA, CDR2 SQIVND (reference sequence). The CDR3 extends over 14 amino acids. Trimming at V came to 5 bases and at J to 5 bases, leaving 8 bases not matched to a gene. The CDR3 region has the DNA TGTGCCAGTAGTCCCCGGGACAGCGCCGAGACCCAGTACTTC. It specifies CASSPRDSAETQYF.

V gene TRBV6-5 combines with J gene TRBJ2-7; 15 bases fit TRBD2. CDR1 and CDR2 (germline): MNHEY, SVGAGI. The V segment lost 0 bases and the J segment 3 bases; nucleotides outside the gene matches: 0. This CDR3 is built from 16 residues. Here the CDR3 DNA reads TGTGCCAGCAGTTACTCGGGACTAGCGGGAGGCTACGAGCAGTACTTC. Translating gives CASSYSGLAGGYEQYF.

This clone turned up a few times. This chain joins TRBV24-1 and TRBJ2-1; TRBD2 is a possible D gene (6 bases). There are 14 residues in the CDR3. Germline CDR1 KGHDR, CDR2 SFDVKD. Trimming shortened V by 5 bases and J by 7 bases, and 14 bases separated the two germline ends. CDR3 region: CATSGAGLSNEQFF. CDR3 sequence (DNA): TGTGCCACCAGTGGGGCGGGACTGTCAAATGAGCAGTTCTTC.

In its sample, this clone was seen a few times. The chain is built from TRBV19 and TRBJ2-7; 10 bases match TRBD1. Germline V gene sequence: CDR1 LNHDA, CDR2 SQIVND (reference sequence). With 3 bases clipped from V and 2 bases from J, the junction kept 4 bases outside the gene matches. The length of the CDR3 is 15 residues. This chain's CDR3 is CASSMWTGGPYEQYF. In DNA form, the CDR3 reads TGTGCCAGTAGTATGTGGACAGGGGGGCCCTACGAGCAGTACTTC. Looking up the rest from reference TRBV19 and TRBJ2-7 gives the full variable domain: DGGITQSPKYLFRKEGQNVTLSCEQNLNHDAMYWYRQDPGQGLRLIYYSQIVNDFQKGDIAEGYSVSREKKESFPLTVTSAQKNPTAFYLCASSMWTGGPYEQYFGPGTRLTVT.

The CDR3 is CASSDQGNTEAFF. The CDR3 DNA reads as TGTGCCAGCAGTGACCAGGGGAACACTGAAGCTTTCTTT. The rearrangement links TRBV6-4 to TRBJ1-1; the D gene is possibly TRBD1 (5 bases). Germline V gene lookup returns CDR1 MRHNA and CDR2 SNTAGT. This CDR3 is built from 13 residues. V was cut by 2 bases and J by 1 base, with 5 bases left in between.

J is TRBJ1-2 and V is TRBV19; the match to TRBD1 covers 7 bases. Unmatched junction bases numbered 4, after V lost 5 bases and J lost 4 bases. This CDR3 has 13 residues. Per the germline V gene, CDR1 is LNHDA and CDR2 is SQIVND (reference sequence). The DNA for the CDR3 is TGTGCCAGTAGTCCTGGGACAGCCTATGGCTACACCTTC. As protein: CASSPGTAYGYTF.

The rearrangement joins TRBV7-9 to TRBJ2-7, with D maybe TRBD2 (6 bases). V lost 7 bases to trimming and J lost 4 bases, with 20 bases between them. The CDR3 spans 15 residues. Germline lookup yields CDR1 SEHNR and CDR2 FQNEAQ (reference sequence). The CDR3 loop reads CASMEGRGFVYEQYF. The CDR3 DNA follows: TGTGCCAGCATGGAGGGGCGCGGCTTTGTTTACGAGCAGTACTTC.

This chain joins TRBV28 and TRBJ2-2; D is undetermined. The germline V and J ends were trimmed by 7 bases and 7 bases, with 16 bases remaining between them. The CDR3 extends over 14 amino acids. Per germline, CDR1 MDHEN and CDR2 SYDVKM. The CDR3 protein is CASINRAPSGELFF. The CDR3 DNA follows: TGTGCCAGCATAAATAGAGCCCCGAGCGGGGAGCTGTTTTTT.

V gene TRBV7-3 combines with J gene TRBJ2-3, with 7 nucleotides matching TRBD2. This CDR3 is 15 amino acids long. CDR1 and CDR2 from the germline V gene are SGHTA and FQGTGA. After removal of 4 bases from V and 9 bases from J, the junction contained 13 bases not matched to a gene. As DNA, the CDR3 is TGTGCCAGCAGCTCAACCGGGACTACTCAAAGGACGCAGTATTTT. Translation: CASSSTGTTQRTQYF.

The chain couples TRBV4-1 to TRBJ1-1; D perhaps matches TRBD1 (5 bases). CDR1 is MGHRA, CDR2 YSYEKL, per germline. Trimming left V 3 bases short and J 3 bases short, with 20 bases between. The CDR3 extends over 17 amino acids. This CDR3 reads CASSQAGLGFADTEAFF. CDR3 nucleotides: TGCGCCAGCAGCCAGGCAGGGCTAGGGTTCGCTGACACTGAAGCTTTCTTT.

This chain connects TRBV9 to TRBJ1-5, with unresolved D. The V end was cut by 1 base, the J end by 9 bases, with 11 bases between. Germline V CDR1 and CDR2: SGDLS, YYNGEE. The CDR3 length is 13 residues. This CDR3 is CASSVSSGSPQHF. In DNA form, the CDR3 reads TGTGCCAGCAGCGTATCTTCAGGTTCGCCCCAGCATTTT.

Regarding this clone: The identical CDR3 is also encoded by other nucleotide sequences in the sample. The rearrangement uses TRBV3-1 (or the pseudogene TRBV3-2) and TRBJ1-6, with no clear D. CDR1 and CDR2 (germline): LGHDT, YNNKEL (reference sequence). Trimming removed 1 base at V and 8 bases at J, with 6 bases between. CDR3 size: 13 residues. The CDR3 sequence: CASSQGGDSPLHF. The CDR3, as DNA: TGTGCCAGCAGCCAAGGGGGAGATTCACCCCTCCACTTT.

The rearrangement links TRBV5-4 to TRBJ2-7, with a possible D match to TRBD2 (6 bases). CDR1 SGHNT and CDR2 YYREEE come from the germline V gene (reference sequence). Trimming took off 0 bases at V and 5 bases at J, with 12 bases between the two ends. The CDR3 sequence is 14 residues long. CDR3 region: CASSLVGLYNEQYF. CDR3 bases: TGTGCCAGCAGCTTGGTCGGACTATATAACGAGCAGTACTTC.

The genes are TRBV3-1 (or the pseudogene TRBV3-2) and TRBJ2-7, with TRBD2 identical over 10 bases. V was clipped by 3 bases and J by 5 bases; unmatched bases: 7. Germline V gene lookup returns CDR1 LGHDT and CDR2 YNNKEL (reference sequence). This CDR3 spans 15 amino acids. CDR3 protein: CASSQAGTSVNEQYF. The CDR3 DNA reads as TGTGCCAGCAGCCAGGCCGGGACTAGCGTCAACGAGCAGTACTTC.

The V and J genes are TRBV25-1 and TRBJ2-1, with TRBD2 matching over 12 bases. The CDR3 length is 18 residues. The J segment lost 6 bases and the V segment lost 3 bases, leaving 12 bases of the junction unmatched. Germline CDR1 is MGHDK and CDR2 is SYGVNS. The CDR3 coding sequence is TGTGCCAGCAGTGATGCTAGCGGGAGGGCCTATGTGTTCAATGAGCAGTTCTTC. It codes for CASSDASGRAYVFNEQFF.

The chain couples TRBV3-1 (or the pseudogene TRBV3-2) to TRBJ1-2; D remains ambiguous. Germline V lookup: CDR1 LGHDT, CDR2 YNNKEL (reference sequence). The CDR3 is 13 residues long. With 0 bases removed from V and 9 bases from J, the gap between germline ends came to 11 bases. CDR3 sequence: CASSQDRRERYTF. The CDR3 nucleotides read TGTGCCAGCAGCCAAGATCGGCGGGAACGCTACACCTTC.

This clone was detected many times. The gene calls are TRBV2 and TRBJ1-6; unclear D gene. The germline V gene has CDR1 SNHLY and CDR2 FYNNEI. V was pared by 3 bases and J by 10 bases, with 16 bases between. The CDR3 loop spans 15 amino acids. The CDR3 here is CASSERGESGSPLHF. In DNA, the CDR3 is TGTGCCAGCAGTGAGCGTGGGGAGAGCGGCTCACCCCTCCACTTT. The full variable domain, completed using reference TRBV2 and TRBJ1-6, is EPEVTQTPSHQVTQMGQEVILRCVPISNHLYFYWYRQILGQKVEFLVSFYNNEISEKSEIFDDQFSVERPDGSNFTLKIRSTKLEDSAMYFCASSERGESGSPLHFGNGTRLTVT.